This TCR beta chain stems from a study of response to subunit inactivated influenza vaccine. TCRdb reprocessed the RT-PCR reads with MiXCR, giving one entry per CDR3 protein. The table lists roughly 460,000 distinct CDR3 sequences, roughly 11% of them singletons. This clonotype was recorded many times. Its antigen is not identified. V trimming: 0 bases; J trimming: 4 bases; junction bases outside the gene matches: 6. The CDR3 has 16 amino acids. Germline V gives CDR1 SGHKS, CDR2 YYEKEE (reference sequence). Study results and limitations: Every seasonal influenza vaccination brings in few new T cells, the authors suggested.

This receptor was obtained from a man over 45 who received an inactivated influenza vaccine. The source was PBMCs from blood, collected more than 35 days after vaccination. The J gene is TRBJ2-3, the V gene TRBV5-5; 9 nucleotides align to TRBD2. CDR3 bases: TGTGCCAGCAGCTTGGGGGCTAGCGGGATATCAGATACGCAGTATTTT. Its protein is CASSLGASGISDTQYF.